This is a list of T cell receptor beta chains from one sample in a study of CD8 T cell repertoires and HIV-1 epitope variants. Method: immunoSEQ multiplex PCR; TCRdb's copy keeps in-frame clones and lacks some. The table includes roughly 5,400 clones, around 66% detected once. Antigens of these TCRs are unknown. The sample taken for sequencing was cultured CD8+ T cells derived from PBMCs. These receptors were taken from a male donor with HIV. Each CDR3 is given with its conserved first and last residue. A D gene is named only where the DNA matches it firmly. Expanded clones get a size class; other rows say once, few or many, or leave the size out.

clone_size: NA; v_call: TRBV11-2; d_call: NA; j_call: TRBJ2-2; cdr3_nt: TGTGCCAGCAGCTTAGCGTCATCAACCCCACCGGCCGGGGAGCTGTTTTTT; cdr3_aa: CASSLASSTPPAGELFF
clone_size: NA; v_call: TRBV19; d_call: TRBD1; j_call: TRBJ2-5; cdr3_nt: TGTGCCAGTAGTATTAGACAGGGTTCGGAGACCCAGTACTTC; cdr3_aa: CASSIRQGSETQYF
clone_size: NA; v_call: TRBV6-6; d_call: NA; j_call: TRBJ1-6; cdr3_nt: TGTGCCAGCAGCCCGTCCCTCCACGGGCCCCTCCACTTT; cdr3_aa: CASSPSLHGPLHF
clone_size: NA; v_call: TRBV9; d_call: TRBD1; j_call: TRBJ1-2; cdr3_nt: TGTGCCAGCAGCGCCAATCAGGGGGCGGATGGCTACACCTTC; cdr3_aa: CASSANQGADGYTF
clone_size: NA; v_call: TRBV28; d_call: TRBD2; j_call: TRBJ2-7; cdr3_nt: TGTGCCAGCAGCCTAACCGTTCGTATGGGGACTAGCGACTCCTACGAGCAGTACTTC; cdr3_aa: CASSLTVRMGTSDSYEQYF
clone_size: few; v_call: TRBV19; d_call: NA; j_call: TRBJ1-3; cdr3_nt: TGTGCCAGTAGCCTCGACGGCGACTCTGGAAACACCATATATTTT; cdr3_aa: CASSLDGDSGNTIYF
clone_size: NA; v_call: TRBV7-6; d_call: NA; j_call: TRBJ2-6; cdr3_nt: TGTGCCAGCAGCTTAGCGCAGGGCTCTGGGGCCAACGTCCTGACTTTC; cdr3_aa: CASSLAQGSGANVLTF
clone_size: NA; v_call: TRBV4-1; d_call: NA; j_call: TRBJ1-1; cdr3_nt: TGCGCCAGCAGCTCTAGCCTCCTCGCTGAAGCTTTCTTT; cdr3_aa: CASSSSLLAEAFF
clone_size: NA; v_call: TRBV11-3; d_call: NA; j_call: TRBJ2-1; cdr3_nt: TGTGCCAGCAGCCGCGACAGGAGCTCCTACAATGAGCAGTTCTTC; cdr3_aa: CASSRDRSSYNEQFF
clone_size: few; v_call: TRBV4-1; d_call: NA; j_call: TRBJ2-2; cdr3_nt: TGCGCCAGCAGCCAAGGTGATCGTACTAACACCGGGGAGCTGTTTTTT; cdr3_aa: CASSQGDRTNTGELFF
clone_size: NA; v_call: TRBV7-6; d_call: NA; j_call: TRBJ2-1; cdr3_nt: TGTGCCAGCAGTGCCCAGGACTACAATGAGCAGTTCTTC; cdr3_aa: CASSAQDYNEQFF
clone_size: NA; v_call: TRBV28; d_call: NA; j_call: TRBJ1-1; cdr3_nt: TGTGCCAGCAGTCTCCTGGTGGGAAACACTGAAGCTTTCTTT; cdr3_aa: CASSLLVGNTEAFF
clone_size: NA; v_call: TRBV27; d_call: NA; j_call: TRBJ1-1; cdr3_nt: TGTGCCAGCAGCCCGCGGGGGAGCACTGAAGCTTTCTTT; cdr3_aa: CASSPRGSTEAFF
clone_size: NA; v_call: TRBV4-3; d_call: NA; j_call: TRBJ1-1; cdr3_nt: TGCGCCAGCAGCCAAGAACCCATGAACACTGAAGCTTTCTTT; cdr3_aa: CASSQEPMNTEAFF
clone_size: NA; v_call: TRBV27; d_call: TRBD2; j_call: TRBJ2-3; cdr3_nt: TGTGCCAGCAGTTCTACATCGACTAGCGGAGACACAGATACGCAGTATTTT; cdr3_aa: CASSSTSTSGDTDTQYF
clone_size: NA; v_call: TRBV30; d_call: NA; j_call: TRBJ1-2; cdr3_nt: TGTGCCTGGAGTCCGACGGGGGGGGATTCCTATGGCTACACCTTC; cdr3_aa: CAWSPTGGDSYGYTF
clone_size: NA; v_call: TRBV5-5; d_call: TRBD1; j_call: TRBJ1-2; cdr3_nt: TGCGCCAGCAGCCAAGCAGGGGGCAATGGCTACACCTTC; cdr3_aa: CASSQAGGNGYTF
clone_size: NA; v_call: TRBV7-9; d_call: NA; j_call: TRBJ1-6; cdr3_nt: TGTGCCAGCAGCCAGAGCTCCTATAATTCACCCCTCCACTTT; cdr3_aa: CASSQSSYNSPLHF
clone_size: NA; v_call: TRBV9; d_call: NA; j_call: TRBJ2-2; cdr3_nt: TGTGCCAGCACCCCCCGCGGGACCGGGGAGCTGTTTTTT; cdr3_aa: CASTPRGTGELFF
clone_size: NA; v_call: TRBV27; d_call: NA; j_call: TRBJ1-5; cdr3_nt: TGTGCCAGCAGTTTATCGTTTAGCAATCAGCCCCAGCATTTT; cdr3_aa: CASSLSFSNQPQHF
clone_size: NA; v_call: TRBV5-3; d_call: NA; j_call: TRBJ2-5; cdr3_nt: TGTGCCAGCAGCTCCGCCGGGATAGATCAAGAGACCCAGTACTTC; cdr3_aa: CASSSAGIDQETQYF
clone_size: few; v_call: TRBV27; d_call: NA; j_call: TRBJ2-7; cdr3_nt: TGTGCCAGCAGTTTTGGGTTGGGGTACTTC; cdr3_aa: CASSFGLGYF
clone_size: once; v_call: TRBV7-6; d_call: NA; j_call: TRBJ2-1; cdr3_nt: TGTGCCAGCAGCTGGTCCGGGGCCTACAATGAGCAGTTCTTC; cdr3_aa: CASSWSGAYNEQFF
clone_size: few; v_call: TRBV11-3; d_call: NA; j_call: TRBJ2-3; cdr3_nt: TGTGCCAGCAGCCGAAGAGAGGGAGTGGGAGATACGCAGTATTTT; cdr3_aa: CASSRREGVGDTQYF
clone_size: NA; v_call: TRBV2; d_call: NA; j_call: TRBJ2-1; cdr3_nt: TGTGCCAGCAGCCCGGGACCCGCGAGCTCCTACAATGAGCAGTTCTTC; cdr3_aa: CASSPGPASSYNEQFF
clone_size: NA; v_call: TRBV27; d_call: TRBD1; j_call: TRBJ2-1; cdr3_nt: TGTGCCAGCAGTTCCGGACAGGGCTCCTACAATGAGCAGTTCTTC; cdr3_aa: CASSSGQGSYNEQFF
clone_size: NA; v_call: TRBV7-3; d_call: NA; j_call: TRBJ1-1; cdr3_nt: TGTGCCAGCAGCCCGACAGGTTCTATGAACACTGAAGCTTTCTTT; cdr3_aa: CASSPTGSMNTEAFF
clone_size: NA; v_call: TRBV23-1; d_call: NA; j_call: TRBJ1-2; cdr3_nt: TGCGCCAGCAGTCTAGGGTGGACCTTC; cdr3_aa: CASSLGWTF
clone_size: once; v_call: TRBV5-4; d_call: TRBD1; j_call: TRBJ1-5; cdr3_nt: TGTGCCAGCAGCTTGGATACAGGGGGCGGCCAGCCCCAGCATTTT; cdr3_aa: CASSLDTGGGQPQHF
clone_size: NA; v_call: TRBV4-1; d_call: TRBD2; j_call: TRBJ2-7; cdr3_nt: TGCGCCAGCAGCCAGGGACTAGCGGCGGCCTACGAGCAGTACTTC; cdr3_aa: CASSQGLAAAYEQYF
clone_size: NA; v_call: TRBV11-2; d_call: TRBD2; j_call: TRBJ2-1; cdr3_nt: TGTGCCAGCAGCTCCCTAGAAGCGGGAGTAAACTACAATGAGCAGTTCTTC; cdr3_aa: CASSSLEAGVNYNEQFF
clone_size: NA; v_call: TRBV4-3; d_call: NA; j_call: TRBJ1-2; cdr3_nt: TGCGCCAGCAGCCACTCCCCGACCGGTGGCTACACCTTC; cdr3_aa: CASSHSPTGGYTF
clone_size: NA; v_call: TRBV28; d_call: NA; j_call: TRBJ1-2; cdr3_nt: TGTGCCAGCAGTTATGAAGGGGTGAACTATGGCTACACCTTC; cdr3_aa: CASSYEGVNYGYTF
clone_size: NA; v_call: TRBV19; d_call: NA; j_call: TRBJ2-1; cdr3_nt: TGTGCCAGTAGTATAGGCTACAATGAGCAGTTCTTC; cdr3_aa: CASSIGYNEQFF
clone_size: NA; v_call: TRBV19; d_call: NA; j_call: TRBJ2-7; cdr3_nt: TGTGCCAGTAGTATAGGACCAGGGCCCTACGAGCAGTACTTC; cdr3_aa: CASSIGPGPYEQYF
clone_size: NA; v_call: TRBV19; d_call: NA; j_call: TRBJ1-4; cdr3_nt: TGTGCCAGTAGTCTCGCAGGGTTGATTGAAAAACTGTTTTTT; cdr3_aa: CASSLAGLIEKLFF
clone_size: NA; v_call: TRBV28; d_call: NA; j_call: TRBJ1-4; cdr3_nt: TGTGCCAGCAGTCCGCCTGGGGGTGAAAAACTGTTTTTT; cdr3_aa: CASSPPGGEKLFF
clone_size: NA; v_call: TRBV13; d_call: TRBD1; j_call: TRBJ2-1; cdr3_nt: TGTGCCAGCAGTTTATCACAGGGGATATCCTACAATGAGCAGTTCTTC; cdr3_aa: CASSLSQGISYNEQFF
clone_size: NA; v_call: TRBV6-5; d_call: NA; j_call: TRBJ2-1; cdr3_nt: TGTGCCAGCATGGGGCGTCCGGGGTACAATGAGCAGTTCTTC; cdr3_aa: CASMGRPGYNEQFF
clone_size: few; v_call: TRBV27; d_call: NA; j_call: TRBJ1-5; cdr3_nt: TGTGCCAGCAGTTTGAGGGGGGAGAATCAGCCCCAGCATTTT; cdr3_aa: CASSLRGENQPQHF
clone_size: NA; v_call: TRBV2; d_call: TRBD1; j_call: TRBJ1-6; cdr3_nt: TGTGCCAGCAGTGGGGTGCCCGGGACAGAGAATTCACCCCTCCACTTT; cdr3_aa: CASSGVPGTENSPLHF
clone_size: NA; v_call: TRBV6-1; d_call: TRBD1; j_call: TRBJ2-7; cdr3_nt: TGTGCCAGCAGGGACAGGGAGCCCTTAGAGCAGTACTTC; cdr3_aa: CASRDREPLEQYF
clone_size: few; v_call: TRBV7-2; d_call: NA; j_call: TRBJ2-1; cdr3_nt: TGTGCCAGCAGCTTACATTGGATGGATGAGCAGTTCTTC; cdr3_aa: CASSLHWMDEQFF
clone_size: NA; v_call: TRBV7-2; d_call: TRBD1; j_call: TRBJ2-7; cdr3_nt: TGTGCCAGCAGCTCGGAAGGGACAGGGGATAACTCCTACGAGCAGTACTTC; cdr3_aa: CASSSEGTGDNSYEQYF
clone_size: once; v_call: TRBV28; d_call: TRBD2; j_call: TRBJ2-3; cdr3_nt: TGTGCCAGCGGCGGGAGAGGCACAGATACGCAGTATTTT; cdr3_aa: CASGGRGTDTQYF
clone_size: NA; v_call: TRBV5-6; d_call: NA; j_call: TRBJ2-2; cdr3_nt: TGTGCCAGCAGCGTCGGGGCTGGGGAGCTGTTTTTT; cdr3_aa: CASSVGAGELFF
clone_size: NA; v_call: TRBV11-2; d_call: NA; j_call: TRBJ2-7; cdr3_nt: TGTGCCAGCAGCTTAGTAACAGGTTCCTACGAGCAGTACTTC; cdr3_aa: CASSLVTGSYEQYF
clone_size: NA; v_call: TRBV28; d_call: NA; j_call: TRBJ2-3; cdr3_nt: TGTGCCAGCAGTCCCCGAACCACAGATACGCAGTATTTT; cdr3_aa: CASSPRTTDTQYF
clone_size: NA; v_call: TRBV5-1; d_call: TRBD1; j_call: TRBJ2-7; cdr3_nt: TGCGCCAGCAGCTTAACTGTTTCCGGGACAGGGGGTGATGAGCAGTACTTC; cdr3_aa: CASSLTVSGTGGDEQYF
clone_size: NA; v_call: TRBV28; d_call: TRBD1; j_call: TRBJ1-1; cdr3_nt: TGTGCCAGCAGTTCCCCCCTAGGACAGGGGAACACTGAAGCTTTCTTT; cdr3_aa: CASSSPLGQGNTEAFF
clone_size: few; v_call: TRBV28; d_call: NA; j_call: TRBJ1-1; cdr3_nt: TGTGCCAGCAGTTTTCTTAGGATGAACACTGAAGCTTTCTTT; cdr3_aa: CASSFLRMNTEAFF
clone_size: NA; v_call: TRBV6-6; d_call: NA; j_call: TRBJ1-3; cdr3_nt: TGTGCCAGCAGTTACAACAGCCTCTCTGGAAACACCATATATTTT; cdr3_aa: CASSYNSLSGNTIYF
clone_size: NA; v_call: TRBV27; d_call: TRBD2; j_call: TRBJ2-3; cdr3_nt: TGTGCCAGCGGCTCTCTGAGCGGGAGGGGATATACGCAGTATTTT; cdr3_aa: CASGSLSGRGYTQYF
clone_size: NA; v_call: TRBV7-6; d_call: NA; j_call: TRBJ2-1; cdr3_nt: TGTGCCAGCAGCTTATCTGGTGAGCAGTTCTTC; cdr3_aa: CASSLSGEQFF
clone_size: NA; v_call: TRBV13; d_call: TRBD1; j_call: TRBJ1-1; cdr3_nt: TGTGCCAGCAGTCGAGTCCAGGGGGAGACTGAAGCTTTCTTT; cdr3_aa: CASSRVQGETEAFF